The T cell receptor (beta chain) described here comes from a study of T-cell reconstitution after alpha-beta-depleted transplantation in children. It was with unique molecular identifiers that the TCRbeta library was prepared. TCRdb itself ran the PCR reads through MiXCR, one entry per CDR3 protein. The sample lists under 100,000 distinct CDR3 sequences, around a sixth occurring once. To note about this clonotype: Its antigen is not known.

Study findings and constraints: Where some patients showed high TCRbeta diversity at day 60, it came from recipient T cells and thymic progenitors that had survived. About two months after transplant, alpha-beta T cells reportedly came from several hundred expanded graft clones. Newly produced T cells mostly accounted for T-cell counts and diversity one year post-transplant.

Germline CDR1 reads SGHRS; CDR2 reads YFSETQ. With 4 bases clipped from V and 5 bases from J, the junction kept 12 bases outside the gene matches. The CDR3 contains 16 residues. Sequenced here: PBMCs, mostly from graft donor cells, sampled 180 days after TCRalphabeta/CD19-depleted stem cell transplant. V gene TRBV5-1 combines with J gene TRBJ2-1; 7 bases align to TRBD1. The sequence was collected from a male patient aged 2-15 years who had a stem cell transplant for acute lymphoblastic leukemia, so the T cells may come from the graft donor. CDR3 loop: CASSQGLDRMNNEQFF. CDR3 bases: TGCGCCAGCAGCCAAGGCTTGGACAGGATGAACAATGAGCAGTTCTTC.